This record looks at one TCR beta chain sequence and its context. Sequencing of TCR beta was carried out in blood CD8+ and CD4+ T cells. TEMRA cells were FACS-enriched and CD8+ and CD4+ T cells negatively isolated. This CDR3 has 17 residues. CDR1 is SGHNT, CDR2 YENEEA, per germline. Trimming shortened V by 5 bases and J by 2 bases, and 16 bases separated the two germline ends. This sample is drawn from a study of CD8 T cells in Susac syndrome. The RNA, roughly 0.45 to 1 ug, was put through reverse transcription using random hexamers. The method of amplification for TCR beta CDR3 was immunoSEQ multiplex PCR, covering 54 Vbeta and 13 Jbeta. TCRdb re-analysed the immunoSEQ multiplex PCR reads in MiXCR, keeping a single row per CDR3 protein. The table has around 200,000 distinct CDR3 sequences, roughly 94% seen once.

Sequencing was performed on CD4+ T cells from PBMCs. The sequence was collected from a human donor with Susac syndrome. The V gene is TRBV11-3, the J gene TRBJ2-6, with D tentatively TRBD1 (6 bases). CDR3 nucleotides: TGTGCCAGCAGCCCCCCTGGGGGCGCTCCTGGGGCCAACGTCCTGACTTTC. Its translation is CASSPPGGAPGANVLTF.